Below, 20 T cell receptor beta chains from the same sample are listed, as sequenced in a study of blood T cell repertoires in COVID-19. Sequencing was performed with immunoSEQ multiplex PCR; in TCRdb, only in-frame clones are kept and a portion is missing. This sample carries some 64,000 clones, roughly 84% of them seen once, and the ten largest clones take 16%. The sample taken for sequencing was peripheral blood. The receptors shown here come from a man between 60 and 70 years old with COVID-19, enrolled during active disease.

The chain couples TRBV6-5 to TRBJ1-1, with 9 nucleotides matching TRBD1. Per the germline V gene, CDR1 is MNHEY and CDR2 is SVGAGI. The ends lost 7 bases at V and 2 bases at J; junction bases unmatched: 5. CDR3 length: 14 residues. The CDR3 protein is CASIQTGGNTEAFF. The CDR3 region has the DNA TGTGCCAGCATCCAGACAGGGGGAAACACTGAAGCTTTCTTT.

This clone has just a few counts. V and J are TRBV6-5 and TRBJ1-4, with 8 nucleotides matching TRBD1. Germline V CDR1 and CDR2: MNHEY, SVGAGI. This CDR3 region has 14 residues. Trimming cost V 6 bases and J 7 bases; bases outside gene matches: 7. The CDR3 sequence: CASRRQGWIEKLFF. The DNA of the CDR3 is TGTGCCAGCAGGCGACAGGGGTGGATTGAAAAACTGTTTTTT.

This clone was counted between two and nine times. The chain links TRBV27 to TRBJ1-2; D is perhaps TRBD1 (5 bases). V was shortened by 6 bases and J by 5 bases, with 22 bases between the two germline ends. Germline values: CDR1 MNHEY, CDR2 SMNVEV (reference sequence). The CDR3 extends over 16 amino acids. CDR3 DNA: TGTGCCAGCAGACCCCTTGGCAGGCCAGGGATGTATGGCTACACCTTC. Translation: CASRPLGRPGMYGYTF.

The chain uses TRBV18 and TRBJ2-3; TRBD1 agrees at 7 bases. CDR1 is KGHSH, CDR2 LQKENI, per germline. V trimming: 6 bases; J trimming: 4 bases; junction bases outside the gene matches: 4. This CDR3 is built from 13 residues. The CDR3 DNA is TGTGCCAGCTCCACAGGGGACGCAGATACGCAGTATTTT. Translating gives CASSTGDADTQYF.

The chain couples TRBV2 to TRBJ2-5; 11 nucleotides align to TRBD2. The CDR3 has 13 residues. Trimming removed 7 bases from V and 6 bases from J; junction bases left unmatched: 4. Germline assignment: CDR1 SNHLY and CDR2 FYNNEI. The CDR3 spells CASTLAGVQTQYF. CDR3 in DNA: TGTGCCAGCACACTAGCGGGAGTGCAGACCCAGTACTTC.

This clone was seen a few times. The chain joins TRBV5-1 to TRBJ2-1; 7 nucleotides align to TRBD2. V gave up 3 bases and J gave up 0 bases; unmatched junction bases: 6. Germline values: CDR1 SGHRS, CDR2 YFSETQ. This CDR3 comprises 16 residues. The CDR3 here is CASSYGGTLSYNEQFF. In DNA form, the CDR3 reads TGCGCCAGCAGCTACGGGGGGACCCTCTCCTACAATGAGCAGTTCTTC.

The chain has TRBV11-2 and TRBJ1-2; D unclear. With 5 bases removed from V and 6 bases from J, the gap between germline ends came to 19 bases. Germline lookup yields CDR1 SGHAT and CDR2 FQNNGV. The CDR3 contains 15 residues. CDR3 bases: TGTGCCAGCAGCAATTATCGGGGAGGCTCTGATGGCTACACCTTC. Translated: CASSNYRGGSDGYTF.

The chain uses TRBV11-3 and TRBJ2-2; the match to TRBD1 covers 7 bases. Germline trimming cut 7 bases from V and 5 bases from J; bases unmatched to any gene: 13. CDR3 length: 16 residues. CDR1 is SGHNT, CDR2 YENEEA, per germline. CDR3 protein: CASTNQRGQETGELFF. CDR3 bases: TGTGCCAGCACTAATCAAAGGGGGCAGGAAACCGGGGAGCTGTTTTTT.

CDR3 amino acids: CASSQRGQGELAEAFF. CDR3 nucleotide sequence: TGTGCCAGCAGCCAAAGGGGACAGGGGGAGCTTGCTGAAGCTTTCTTT. This chain uses TRBV3-1 (or the pseudogene TRBV3-2) with TRBJ1-1; 11 nucleotides line up with TRBD1. The J segment lost 6 bases and the V segment lost 2 bases, leaving 8 bases of the junction unmatched. This CDR3 comprises 16 residues. In germline, CDR1 is LGHDT, CDR2 YNNKEL (reference sequence).

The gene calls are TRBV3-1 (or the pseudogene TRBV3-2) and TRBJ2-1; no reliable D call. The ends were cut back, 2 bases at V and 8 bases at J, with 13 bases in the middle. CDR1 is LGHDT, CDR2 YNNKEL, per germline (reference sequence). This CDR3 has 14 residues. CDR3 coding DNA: TGTGCCAGCAGCCAAATCAGCCTAGGCTATGAGCAGTTCTTC. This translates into CASSQISLGYEQFF.

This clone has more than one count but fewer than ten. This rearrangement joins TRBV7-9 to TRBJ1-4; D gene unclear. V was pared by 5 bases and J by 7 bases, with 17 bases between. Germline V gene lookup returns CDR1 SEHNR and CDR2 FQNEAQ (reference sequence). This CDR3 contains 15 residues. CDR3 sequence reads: CASSQGGGDSEKLFF. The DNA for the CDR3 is TGTGCCAGCAGCCAAGGCGGCGGGGATAGTGAAAAACTGTTTTTT. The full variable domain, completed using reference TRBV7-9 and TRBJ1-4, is DTGVSQNPRHKITKRGQNVTFRCDPISEHNRLYWYRQTLGQGPEFLTYFQNEAQLEKSRLLSDRFSAERPKGSFSTLEIQRTEQGDSAMYLCASSQGGGDSEKLFFGSGTQLSVL.

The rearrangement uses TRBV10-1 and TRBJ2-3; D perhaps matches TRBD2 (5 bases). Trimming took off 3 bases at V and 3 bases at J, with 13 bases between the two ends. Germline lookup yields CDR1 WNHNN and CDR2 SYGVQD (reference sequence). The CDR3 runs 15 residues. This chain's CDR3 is CASSEGRGSTDTQYF. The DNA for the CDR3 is TGCGCCAGCAGTGAAGGCAGAGGGAGTACAGATACGCAGTATTTT.

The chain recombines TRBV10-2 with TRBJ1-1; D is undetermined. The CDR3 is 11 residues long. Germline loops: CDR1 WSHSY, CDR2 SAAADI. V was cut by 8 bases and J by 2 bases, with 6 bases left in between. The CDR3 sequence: CASPQNTEAFF. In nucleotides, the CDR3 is TGCGCCAGCCCCCAAAACACTGAAGCTTTCTTT.

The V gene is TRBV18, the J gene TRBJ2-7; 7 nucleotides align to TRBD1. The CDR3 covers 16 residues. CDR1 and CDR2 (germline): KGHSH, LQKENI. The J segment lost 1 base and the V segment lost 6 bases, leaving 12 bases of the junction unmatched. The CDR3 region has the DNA TGTGCCAGCTCCTTTTCAGAGCCGGGACAGTCCTACGAGCAGTACTTC. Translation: CASSFSEPGQSYEQYF.

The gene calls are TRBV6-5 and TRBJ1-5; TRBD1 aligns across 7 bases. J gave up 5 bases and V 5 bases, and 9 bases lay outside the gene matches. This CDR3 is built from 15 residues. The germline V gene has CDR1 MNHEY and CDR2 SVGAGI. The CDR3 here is CASSPSTGNHQPQHF. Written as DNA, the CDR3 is TGTGCCAGCAGTCCATCGACAGGGAACCATCAGCCCCAGCATTTT.

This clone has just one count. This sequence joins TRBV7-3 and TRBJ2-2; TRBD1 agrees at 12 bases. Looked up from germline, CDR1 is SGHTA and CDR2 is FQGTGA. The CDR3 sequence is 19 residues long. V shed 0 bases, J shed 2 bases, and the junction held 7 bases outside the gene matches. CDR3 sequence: CASSLTGTGGPINTGELFF. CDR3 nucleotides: TGTGCCAGCAGCTTAACAGGGACAGGGGGCCCTATAAACACCGGGGAGCTGTTTTTT. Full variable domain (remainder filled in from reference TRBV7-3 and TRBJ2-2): GAGVSQTPSNKVTEKGKYVELRCDPISGHTALYWYRQSLGQGPEFLIYFQGTGAADDSGLPNDRFFAVRPEGSVSTLKIQRTERGDSAVYLCASSLTGTGGPINTGELFFGEGSRLTVL.

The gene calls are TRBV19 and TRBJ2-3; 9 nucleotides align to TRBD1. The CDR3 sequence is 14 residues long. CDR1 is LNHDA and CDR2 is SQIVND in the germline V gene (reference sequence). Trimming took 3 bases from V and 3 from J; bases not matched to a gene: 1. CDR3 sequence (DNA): TGTGCCAGTAGTATTGGACAGGGGACAGATACGCAGTATTTT. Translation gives CASSIGQGTDTQYF.

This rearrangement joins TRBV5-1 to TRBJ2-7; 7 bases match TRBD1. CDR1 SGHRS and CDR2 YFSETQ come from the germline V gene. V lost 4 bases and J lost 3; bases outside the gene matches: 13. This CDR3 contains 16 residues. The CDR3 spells CASSPVGGQDDYEQYF. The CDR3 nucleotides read TGCGCCAGCAGCCCGGTCGGAGGACAGGACGACTACGAGCAGTACTTC.

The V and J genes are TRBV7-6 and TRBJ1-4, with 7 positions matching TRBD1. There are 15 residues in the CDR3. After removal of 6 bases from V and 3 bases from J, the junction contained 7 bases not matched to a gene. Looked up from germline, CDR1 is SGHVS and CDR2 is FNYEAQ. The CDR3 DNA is TGTGCCAGCAGTATCTCGGGACAGCCTAATGAAAAACTGTTTTTT. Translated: CASSISGQPNEKLFF.

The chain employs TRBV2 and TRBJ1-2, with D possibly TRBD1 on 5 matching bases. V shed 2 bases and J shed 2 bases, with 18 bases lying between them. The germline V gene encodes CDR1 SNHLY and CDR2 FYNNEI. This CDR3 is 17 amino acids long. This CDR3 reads CASSERQGGLSNYGYTF. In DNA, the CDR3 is TGTGCCAGCAGTGAAAGGCAGGGAGGTTTATCAAACTATGGCTACACCTTC.